This T cell receptor (beta chain) was retrieved from a study of control samples from healthy donors and cancer patients. The assay was immunoSEQ multiplex PCR, and TCRdb's table has in-frame clones only and misses some. Seen here are 80,000 to 100,000 clones, more than 90% observed once, and the top ten hold about 3%. This sequence was found in a human donor in good health. The donor label of this sample is uncertain. The sequenced material came from blood.

CDR3 region: CASSFSGTASYEQYF. The CDR3 DNA is TGTGCCAGCAGCTTCTCCGGGACAGCATCCTACGAGCAGTACTTC. V is TRBV13 and J is TRBJ2-7, with 7 bases matching TRBD1. Germline values: CDR1 PRHDT, CDR2 FYEKMQ (reference sequence). The CDR3 is 15 amino acids. V lost 3 bases, J lost 1 base, and 6 bases stayed unmatched.